These 14 T cell receptor beta chains came from one sample sequenced in a study of T cell responses to AZD1222 COVID-19 vaccine. Clones were sequenced by immunoSEQ multiplex PCR, and TCRdb holds only the in-frame ones, with some missing. The sample contains some 60,000 clones, 86% of which appear only once. Sequenced here: peripheral blood, sampled 28 days after the second AZD1222 dose. Receptors originate from an adult who received the AZD1222 COVID-19 vaccine.

The V call is TRBV7-9, the J call TRBJ2-7; D unclear. CDR3 length: 11 amino acids. The germline CDR1 and CDR2 sequences are SEHNR and FQNEAQ (reference sequence). Trimming pared 2 bases from V and 7 bases from J, leaving 6 bases between. The CDR3 region has the DNA TGTGCCAGCAGCTTACTGACAGAGCAGTACTTC. Amino acids: CASSLLTEQYF.

This chain connects TRBV6-6 to TRBJ2-7; D not resolved. Deletions cut 7 bases from V and 2 bases from J, with 12 bases between. Germline V gene data show CDR1 as MNHNY and CDR2 as SVGAGI (reference sequence). The CDR3 totals 13 residues. The CDR3 nucleotides read TGTGCCAGCACTACTTGGGTCACCTACGAGCAGTACTTC. This translates into CASTTWVTYEQYF.

This chain links TRBV11-2 with TRBJ2-5, with D possibly matching TRBD1 (5 bases). The CDR3 runs to 15 residues. CDR1 is SGHAT and CDR2 is FQNNGV in the germline V gene. The germline V and J ends were trimmed by 0 bases and 6 bases, with 14 bases remaining between them. CDR3 coding DNA: TGTGCCAGCAGCTTAGATTTCGGACACACACAGACCCAGTACTTC. Translating it yields CASSLDFGHTQTQYF.

The chain carries TRBV6-5 and TRBJ1-2, with TRBD1 matching over 9 bases. Per germline, CDR1 MNHEY and CDR2 SVGAGI. CDR3 length: 14 amino acids. Germline trimming cut 0 bases from V and 7 bases from J; bases unmatched to any gene: 3. CDR3 nucleotides: TGTGCCAGCAGTTACTCGGGACAGGGACGTGGCTACACCTTC. Encoded protein: CASSYSGQGRGYTF.

The V and J genes are TRBV29-1 and TRBJ1-5; perhaps TRBD1 as D (6 bases). V was clipped by 5 bases and J by 4 bases, with 9 bases between them. Germline loops: CDR1 SQVTM, CDR2 ANQGSEA. The CDR3 runs to 12 residues. The chain's CDR3 is CSVSGQNQPQHF. CDR3 sequence (DNA): TGCAGCGTTTCCGGACAGAATCAGCCCCAGCATTTT. Together with reference TRBV29-1 and TRBJ1-5, the CDR3 gives the full variable domain: SAVISQKPSRDICQRGTSLTIQCQVDSQVTMMFWYRQQPGQSLTLIATANQGSEATYESGFVIDKFPISRPNLTFSTLTVSNMSPEDSSIYLCSVSGQNQPQHFGDGTRLSIL.

This clone turned up a few times. This chain joins TRBV6-4 and TRBJ2-3, with 12 bases matching TRBD2. V dropped 6 bases and J dropped 6; count of bases not matched to a gene: 4. Germline loops: CDR1 MRHNA, CDR2 SNTAGT. The CDR3 has 14 residues. CDR3 bases: TGTGCCAGCAGCACTAGCGGGGGGCACGATACGCAGTATTTT. Translation gives CASSTSGGHDTQYF.

This chain joins TRBV7-9 and TRBJ1-4; D unresolved. Germline V lookup: CDR1 SEHNR, CDR2 FQNEAQ (reference sequence). V lost 5 bases, J lost 8 bases, and 12 bases lay in between. The CDR3 loop spans 13 amino acids. The DNA for the CDR3 is TGTGCCAGCAGCGCTGAGGAGGAAGAAAAACTGTTTTTT. The encoded protein is CASSAEEEEKLFF. The full variable domain, completed using reference TRBV7-9 and TRBJ1-4, is DTGVSQNPRHKITKRGQNVTFRCDPISEHNRLYWYRQTLGQGPEFLTYFQNEAQLEKSRLLSDRFSAERPKGSFSTLEIQRTEQGDSAMYLCASSAEEEEKLFFGSGTQLSVL.

This clone was picked up a small number of times. J is TRBJ1-5 and V is TRBV18; 7 nucleotides align to TRBD1. The V segment lost 1 base and the J segment 6 bases; nucleotides outside the gene matches: 9. The length of the CDR3 is 16 residues. Germline lookup yields CDR1 KGHSH and CDR2 LQKENI. This CDR3 reads CASSPREGALGQPQHF. The CDR3, as DNA: TGTGCCAGCTCACCACGGGAGGGGGCGCTTGGTCAGCCCCAGCATTTT.

V usage is TRBV6-5 and J usage is TRBJ1-1, with 9 bases lining up with TRBD1. J was trimmed by 8 bases and V by 1 base; bases with no gene match: 5. The CDR3 has 14 residues. The germline V gene encodes CDR1 MNHEY and CDR2 SVGAGI. For the CDR3, the DNA is TGTGCCAGCAGTTACTTGGGACAGGGACCGGAAGCTTTCTTT. It encodes CASSYLGQGPEAFF.

This clone showed up just once. The chain couples TRBV28 to TRBJ1-5; weak D call: TRBD1 (6 bases). The V gene lost 3 bases and the J gene lost 3 bases, with 9 bases spanning the gap. From germline, CDR1 is MDHEN and CDR2 SYDVKM. The CDR3 is made up of 14 amino acids. The CDR3 DNA follows: TGTGCCAGCAGTTTTAACAGGGACAATCAGCCCCAGCATTTT. Residues: CASSFNRDNQPQHF.

The CDR3 is CASNGFNSPLHF. CDR3 nucleotide sequence: TGCGCCAGCAACGGGTTTAATTCACCCCTCCACTTT. V usage is TRBV4-1 and J usage is TRBJ1-6; D remains ambiguous. Trimming shortened V by 7 bases and J by 6 bases, and 7 bases separated the two germline ends. CDR1 is MGHRA, CDR2 YSYEKL, per germline. This CDR3 is 12 amino acids long.

V gene TRBV28 combines with J gene TRBJ1-5, with TRBD1 as a possible D gene (6 bases). CDR3 length equals 12 residues. CDR1 and CDR2 (germline): MDHEN, SYDVKM. V lost 6 bases to trimming and J lost 4 bases, with 7 bases between them. The CDR3 loop is CASRGANQPQHF. In DNA, the CDR3 is TGTGCCAGCAGGGGGGCAAATCAGCCCCAGCATTTT.

The rearrangement joins TRBV5-5 to TRBJ1-4; possibly TRBD1 for D (6 bases). Trimming left V 4 bases short and J 7 bases short, with 20 bases between. In germline, CDR1 is SGHKS, CDR2 YYEKEE (reference sequence). This CDR3 has 16 residues. Here the CDR3 reads CASSRTSRGGSEKLFF. CDR3 in DNA: TGTGCCAGCAGCAGAACCTCCCGAGGGGGGAGTGAAAAACTGTTTTTT.

This chain connects TRBV2 to TRBJ2-1; D assignment may be TRBD1 or TRBD2 (5 bases each). Per the germline V gene, CDR1 is SNHLY and CDR2 is FYNNEI. The V end lost 8 bases, the J end lost 6 bases, and 14 bases lay between the germline ends. The CDR3 has 13 amino acids. The CDR3 spells CASPRERGNEQFF. CDR3 nucleotide sequence: TGTGCCAGCCCCAGGGAGCGTGGCAATGAGCAGTTCTTC.